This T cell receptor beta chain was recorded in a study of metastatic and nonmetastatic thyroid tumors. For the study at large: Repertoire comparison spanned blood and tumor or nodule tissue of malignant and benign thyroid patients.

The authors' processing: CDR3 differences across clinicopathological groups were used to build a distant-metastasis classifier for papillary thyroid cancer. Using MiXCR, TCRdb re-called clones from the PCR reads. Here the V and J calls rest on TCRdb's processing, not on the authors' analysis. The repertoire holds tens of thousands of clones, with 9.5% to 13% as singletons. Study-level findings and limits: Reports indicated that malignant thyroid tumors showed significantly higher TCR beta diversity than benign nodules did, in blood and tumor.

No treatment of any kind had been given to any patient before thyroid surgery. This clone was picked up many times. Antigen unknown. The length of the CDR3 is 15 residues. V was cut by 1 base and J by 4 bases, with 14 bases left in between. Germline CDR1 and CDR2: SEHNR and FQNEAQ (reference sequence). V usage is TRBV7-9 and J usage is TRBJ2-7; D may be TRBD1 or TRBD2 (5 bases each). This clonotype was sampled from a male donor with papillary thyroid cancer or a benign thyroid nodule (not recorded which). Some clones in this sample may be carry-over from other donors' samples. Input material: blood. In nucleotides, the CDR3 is TGTGCCAGCAGCTTAGGGGGACGGGGCCCTTACGAGCAGTACTTC. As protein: CASSLGGRGPYEQYF.